Listed below are T cell receptor beta chains from one sample, sequenced in a study of response to subunit inactivated influenza vaccine. Each CDR3 protein is one row after TCRdb ran MiXCR on the RT-PCR reads. The sample includes roughly 700,000 distinct CDR3 sequences, around 13% of them seen just once. This specimen consisted of PBMCs from blood, obtained around two weeks before vaccination. The receptor set was obtained from a man aged 45 to 65 who received an inactivated influenza vaccine. CDR3s leave out the opening cysteine and the closing phenylalanine or tryptophan. Size values are once, few and many counts, or a class for expanded clones, and some rows have none.

V | size | CDR3
TRBV3-1 | few | ASSLSGKGTNTEAF
TRBV6-2/TRBV6-3 | few | ASSGQGVGGELF
TRBV10-3 | - | AISTSGGTGELF
TRBV7-9 | many | ASSSSGTGFGYT
TRBV4-1 | - | ASSQARSNYGYT
TRBV5-1 | few | ASSTFPGQGNEQY
TRBV28 | few | ASSSGQRNTEAF
TRBV11-1 | - | ASSYRLAGDHEQY
TRBV7-9 | few | ASSPSGTFHTEAF
TRBV14 | - | DSSHGGYGYT
TRBV12-3/TRBV12-4 | - | ASRQGVLSEKLF
TRBV7-6 | few | ASSRSSREDGYEQY
TRBV2 | - | ASRAGTGPYNEQF
TRBV30 | - | AWSPGLGPYEQY
TRBV28 | - | ASRRGQGAGELF
TRBV10-3 | few | AISELARGNSPLH
TRBV12-3/TRBV12-4 | - | ASSRRDSFTDTQY
TRBV12-3/TRBV12-4 | few | ASRVGPAWNEQF
TRBV9 | few | ASSVVPQQDRTYNEQF
TRBV7-6 | few | ASSLGQTGTDTQY
TRBV6-2/TRBV6-3 | - | ASRLQGLSNQPQH
TRBV4-2 | - | ASSPGRASDTQY
TRBV5-1 | - | ASSTLAGRTYEQY
TRBV5-1 | many | ASSLTGGNEQY
TRBV12-3/TRBV12-4 | few | ASSFGRVNNQPQH
TRBV7-3 | few | ASSSRYSPSSYNEQF
TRBV12-3/TRBV12-4 | - | ASSFLSGSYEQY
TRBV5-4 | few | ASSRQGYILDEQY
TRBV4-1 | - | ATGVSSYNEQF
TRBV20-1 | few | SARVPASGSGAGELF
TRBV30 | many | AQNARRQGGYEQF
TRBV7-9 | few | ASSLDYPGQGVRGYT
TRBV7-3 | few | ASSSGSAPGELF
TRBV30 | - | AWTLVGTSGIETQY
TRBV28 | - | ASSLGGGGYYEQF
TRBV7-2 | - | ASSRSRATQY
TRBV7-9 | few | ASSLGSGTAV